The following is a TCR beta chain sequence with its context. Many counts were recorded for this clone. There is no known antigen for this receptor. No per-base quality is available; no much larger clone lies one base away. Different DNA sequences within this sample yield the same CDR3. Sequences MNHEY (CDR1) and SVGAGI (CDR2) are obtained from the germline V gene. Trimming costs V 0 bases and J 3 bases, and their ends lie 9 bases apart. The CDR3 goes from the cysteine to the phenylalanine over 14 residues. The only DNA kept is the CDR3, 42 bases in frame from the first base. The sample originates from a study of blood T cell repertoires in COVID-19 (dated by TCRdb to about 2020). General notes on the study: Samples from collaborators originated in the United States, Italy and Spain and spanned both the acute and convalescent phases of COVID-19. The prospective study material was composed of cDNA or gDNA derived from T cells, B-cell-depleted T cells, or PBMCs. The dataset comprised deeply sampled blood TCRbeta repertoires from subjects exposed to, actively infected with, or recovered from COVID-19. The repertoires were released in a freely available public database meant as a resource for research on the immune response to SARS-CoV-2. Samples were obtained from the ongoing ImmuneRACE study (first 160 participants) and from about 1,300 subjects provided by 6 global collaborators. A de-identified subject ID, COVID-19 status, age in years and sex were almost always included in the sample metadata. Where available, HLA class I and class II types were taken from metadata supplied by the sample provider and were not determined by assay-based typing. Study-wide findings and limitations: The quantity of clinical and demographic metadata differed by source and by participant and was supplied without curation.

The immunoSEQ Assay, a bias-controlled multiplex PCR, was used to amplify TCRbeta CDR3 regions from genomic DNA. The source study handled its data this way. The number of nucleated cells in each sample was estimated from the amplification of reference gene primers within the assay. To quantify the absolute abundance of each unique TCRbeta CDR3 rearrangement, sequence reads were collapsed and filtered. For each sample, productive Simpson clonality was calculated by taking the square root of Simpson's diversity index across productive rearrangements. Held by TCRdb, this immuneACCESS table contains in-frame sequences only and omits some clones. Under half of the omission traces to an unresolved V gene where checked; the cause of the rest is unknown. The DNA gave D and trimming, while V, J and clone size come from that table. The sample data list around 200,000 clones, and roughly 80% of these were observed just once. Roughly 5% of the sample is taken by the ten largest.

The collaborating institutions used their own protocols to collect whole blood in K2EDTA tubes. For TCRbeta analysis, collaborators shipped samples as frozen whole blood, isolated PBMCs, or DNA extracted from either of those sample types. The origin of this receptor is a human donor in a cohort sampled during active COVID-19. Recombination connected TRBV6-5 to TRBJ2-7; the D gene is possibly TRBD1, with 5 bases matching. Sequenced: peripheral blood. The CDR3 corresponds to CASSYSRRGYEQYF. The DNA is TGTGCCAGCAGTTACTCGAGAAGGGGCTACGAGCAGTACTTC.